Listed below are T cell receptor beta chains from one sample, sequenced in a study of naive and memory T cell subsets. TCRdb reprocessed the UMI-ligation and nested PCR reads with MiXCR, giving one entry per CDR3 protein. The sample lists more than 4,000 distinct CDR3 sequences, around 7.8% seen once, with about 83% in the top ten. Sequences were obtained from CD4+ TEMRA cells from blood. The receptor source for this set is a human donor in good health. The CDR3 runs from the conserved cysteine through the conserved F or W.

j_gene: TRBJ2-1; v_gene: TRBV7-8; len: 17; CDR3aa: CASSTELAGRFNGEQFF
j_gene: TRBJ2-7; v_gene: TRBV2; len: 12; CDR3aa: CASSETTPEQYF
j_gene: TRBJ2-5; v_gene: TRBV18; len: 19; CDR3aa: CASSPGSLAGGPRQETQYF
j_gene: TRBJ2-7; v_gene: TRBV20-1; len: 16; CDR3aa: CSASQGQGFNLYEQYF
j_gene: TRBJ2-2; v_gene: TRBV3-1; len: 16; CDR3aa: CASSQPGLAGPGELFF
j_gene: TRBJ2-2; v_gene: TRBV24-1; len: 18; CDR3aa: CATSDLGRGPRDTGELFF
j_gene: TRBJ2-5; v_gene: TRBV7-8; len: 16; CDR3aa: CASSTGLAGAGETQYF
j_gene: TRBJ1-1; v_gene: TRBV20-1; len: 13; CDR3aa: CSASGVRRTEAFF
j_gene: TRBJ2-3; v_gene: TRBV3-1; len: 15; CDR3aa: CASSQGDYRTDTQYF
j_gene: TRBJ1-5; v_gene: TRBV7-3; len: 13; CDR3aa: CASSLEGGQPQHF
j_gene: TRBJ2-7; v_gene: TRBV7-2; len: 13; CDR3aa: CASSPLLGDEQYF
j_gene: TRBJ2-6; v_gene: TRBV29-1; len: 17; CDR3aa: CSVYRASPHSGANVLTF
j_gene: TRBJ2-3; v_gene: TRBV20-1; len: 15; CDR3aa: CSGLAGGGSTDTQYF
j_gene: TRBJ1-6; v_gene: TRBV6-1; len: 11; CDR3aa: CASIGNSPLHF
j_gene: TRBJ2-7; v_gene: TRBV6-6; len: 14; CDR3aa: CASSVLAGAVEQYF
j_gene: TRBJ2-7; v_gene: TRBV3-1; len: 15; CDR3aa: CASSQVFMGSDEQYF
j_gene: TRBJ2-3; v_gene: TRBV7-2; len: 15; CDR3aa: CASSSDRVGTDTQYF
j_gene: TRBJ2-1; v_gene: TRBV20-1; len: 14; CDR3aa: CSGTNPDRDNEQFF
j_gene: TRBJ1-1; v_gene: TRBV7-9; len: 13; CDR3aa: CASSITVNTEAFF
j_gene: TRBJ2-7; v_gene: TRBV30; len: 14; CDR3aa: CAWDPGPKAYEQYF
j_gene: TRBJ1-2; v_gene: TRBV5-1; len: 13; CDR3aa: CASTPGQGNGYTF
j_gene: TRBJ2-5; v_gene: TRBV5-1; len: 14; CDR3aa: CASSLAQRQETQYF
j_gene: TRBJ2-2; v_gene: TRBV7-2; len: 16; CDR3aa: CASSSISRRNTGELFF
j_gene: TRBJ1-2; v_gene: TRBV20-1; len: 15; CDR3aa: CSASPPGGREEGYTF
j_gene: TRBJ1-1; v_gene: TRBV10-2; len: 11; CDR3aa: CASSETDQNFF
j_gene: TRBJ1-2; v_gene: TRBV5-4; len: 13; CDR3aa: CASSSISILGYTF
j_gene: TRBJ2-6; v_gene: TRBV2; len: 15; CDR3aa: CASRVLVTGANVLTF
j_gene: TRBJ1-5; v_gene: TRBV20-1; len: 12; CDR3aa: CSAGGGNQPQHF